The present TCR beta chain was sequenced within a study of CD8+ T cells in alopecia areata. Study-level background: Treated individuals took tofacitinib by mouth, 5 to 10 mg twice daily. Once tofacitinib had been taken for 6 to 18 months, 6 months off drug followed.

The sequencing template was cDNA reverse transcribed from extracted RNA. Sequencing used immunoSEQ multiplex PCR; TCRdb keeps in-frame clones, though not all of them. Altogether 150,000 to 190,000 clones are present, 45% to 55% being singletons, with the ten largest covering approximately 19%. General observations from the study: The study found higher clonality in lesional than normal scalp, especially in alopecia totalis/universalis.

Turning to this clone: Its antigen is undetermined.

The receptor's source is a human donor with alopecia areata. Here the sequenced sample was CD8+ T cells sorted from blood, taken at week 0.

The CDR3 nucleotides read TGTGCCAGCAGCACGGGAGTCGAGGATGAGCAGTTCTTC. Its translation is CASSTGVEDEQFF. This sequence joins TRBV5-6 and TRBJ2-1; D is perhaps TRBD2 (6 bases). Trimming removed 4 bases from V and 8 bases from J, with 13 bases in between. This CDR3 has 13 residues. Germline CDR1 SGHDT, CDR2 YYEEEE.